This T cell receptor (beta chain) originates from a study of chemoradiotherapy in HPV16-positive cancers. Whole-study findings and limits: For HPV16-positive patients, expanding HPV-responsive T cells associated with longer recurrence-free survival.

TCRdb keeps only in-frame clones here, not all; method: immunoSEQ multiplex PCR. The table has about 9,200 clones, about 80% seen once; the top ten hold over 8%. Looked up from germline, CDR1 is SGHDN and CDR2 is FVKESK. This CDR3 is 15 amino acids long. Trimming at V came to 4 bases and at J to 2 bases, leaving 4 bases not matched to a gene. Of note for this clone: Its target is unknown.

Repeated repertoire sampling spanned the course of chemoradiotherapy. The receptor's source is a human donor with HPV-associated anogenital cancer. The chain uses TRBV14 and TRBJ2-3, with 9 bases identical to TRBD2. The biological material was taken from a patient who underwent chemoradiotherapy. CDR3 DNA sequence: TGTGCCAGCAGCCGACTAGCGGCTAACACAGATACGCAGTATTTT. This codes for CASSRLAANTDTQYF.